Listed below are T cell receptor beta chains from one sample, sequenced in a study of PD-1 blockade in classical Hodgkin lymphoma. Libraries were prepared by immunoSEQ multiplex PCR; TCRdb keeps only in-frame clonotypes and omits some of them. The sample carries about 31,000 clones, approximately 80% recorded once. Material: peripheral blood mononuclear cells (PBMCs), obtained before the fourth cycle of nivolumab. All receptors derive from a human donor with classical Hodgkin lymphoma. The CDR3 runs from the conserved cysteine through the conserved F or W. D genes are given only for firm matches. Size is omitted from some rows. Given values are once, few, many or a class for expanded clones.

TRBV10-3	TRBJ1-2	.	TRBD1	TGTGCCATCACTGACAGGGAAAACTATGGCTACACCTTC	CAITDRENYGYTF
TRBV9	TRBJ2-7	.	.	TGTGCCAGCAGCGTAGTCGACAGCTCCTACGAGCAGTACTTC	CASSVVDSSYEQYF
TRBV6-5	TRBJ2-7	.	.	TGTGCCAGCAAGAGGACCTACGAGCAGTACTTC	CASKRTYEQYF
TRBV2	TRBJ2-7	.	.	TGTGCCAGCAGTGAAGGGCGGCCCCCCGTCTACGAGCAGTACTTC	CASSEGRPPVYEQYF
TRBV29-1	TRBJ1-1	.	.	TGCAGCGTGCCCCCACGACAGTATGGAACTGAAGCTTTCTTT	CSVPPRQYGTEAFF
TRBV19	TRBJ1-2	.	.	TGTGCCAGTAGTATCCAGCACAGCCGAATGGGGTATGGCTACACCTTC	CASSIQHSRMGYGYTF
TRBV7-9	TRBJ2-6	.	.	TGTGCCAGCAGCTTCGACATCTCCTCTGGGGCCAACGTCCTGACTTTC	CASSFDISSGANVLTF
TRBV7-3	TRBJ1-3	medium-sized	.	TGTGCCAGTGGAGCGGGAAACTCTGGAAACACCATATATTTT	CASGAGNSGNTIYF
TRBV2	TRBJ2-2	.	.	TGTGCCAGCAGAATGGGGCAGGGGAACACCGGGGAGCTGTTTTTT	CASRMGQGNTGELFF
TRBV29-1	TRBJ2-1	.	.	TGCAGCTCATCCCGGGGAGACCTCTCCTACAATGAGCAGTTCTTC	CSSSRGDLSYNEQFF
TRBV10-3	TRBJ1-6	.	.	TGTGCCATCGCCCGGGGGGATAATTCACCCCTCCACTTT	CAIARGDNSPLHF
TRBV7-9	TRBJ2-3	once	TRBD2	TGTGCCAGCAGCTCGCTTACTAGCGGGGGGCCGGATACGCAGTATTTT	CASSSLTSGGPDTQYF
TRBV5-4	TRBJ2-2	once	.	TGTGCCAGCAGCCGGGGGTCAGCCGATGGCACCGGGGAGCTGTTTTTT	CASSRGSADGTGELFF
TRBV7-6	TRBJ1-2	.	.	TGTGCCAGCAGCGCGACCTATGGCTACACCTTC	CASSATYGYTF